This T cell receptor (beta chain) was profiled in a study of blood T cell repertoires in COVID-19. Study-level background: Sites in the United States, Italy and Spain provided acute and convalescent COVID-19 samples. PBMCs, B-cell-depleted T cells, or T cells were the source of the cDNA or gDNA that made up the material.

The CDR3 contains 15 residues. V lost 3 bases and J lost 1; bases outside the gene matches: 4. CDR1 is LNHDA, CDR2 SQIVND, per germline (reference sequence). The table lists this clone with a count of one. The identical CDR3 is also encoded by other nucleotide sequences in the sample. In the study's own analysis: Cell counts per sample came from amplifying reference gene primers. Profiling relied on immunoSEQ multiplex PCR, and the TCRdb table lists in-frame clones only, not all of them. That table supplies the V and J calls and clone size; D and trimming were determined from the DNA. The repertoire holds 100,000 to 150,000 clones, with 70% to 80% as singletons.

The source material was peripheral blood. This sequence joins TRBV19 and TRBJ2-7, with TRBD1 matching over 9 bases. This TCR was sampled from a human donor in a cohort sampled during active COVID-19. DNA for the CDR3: TGTGCCAGTAGTATCGGGACAGGGAGATCCTACGAGCAGTACTTC. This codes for CASSIGTGRSYEQYF.